Following are 10 T cell receptor beta chains from one sample sequenced in a study of early T cells in non-severe SARS-CoV-2 infection. MiXCR, run by TCRdb on the 5' RACE reads, gives a single entry per CDR3 protein. The table records some 77,000 distinct CDR3 sequences, roughly 12% of them present only once. Specimen: whole blood. The receptors stem from an adult who was a healthcare worker with PCR-confirmed SARS-CoV-2 infection or an uninfected control (not recorded which).

The gene calls are TRBV20-1 and TRBJ2-2, with TRBD1 identical over 7 bases. This CDR3 has 15 residues. Germline V gene sequence: CDR1 DFQATT, CDR2 SNEGSKA (reference sequence). Germline trimming cut 2 bases from V and 4 bases from J; bases unmatched to any gene: 7. The CDR3 loop is CSARSGQGVTGELFF. CDR3 DNA: TGCAGTGCTAGATCTGGGCAGGGGGTCACCGGGGAGCTGTTTTTT.

This clonotype appeared many times. V is TRBV7-6 and J is TRBJ2-7, with TRBD2 identical over 7 bases. The CDR3 sequence is 15 residues long. CDR1 SGHVS and CDR2 FNYEAQ come from the germline V gene. J lost 0 bases, V lost 5 bases, and 7 bases had no gene match. In nucleotides, the CDR3 is TGTGCCAGCAGCCCGTTGGGGGGGGACTCCTACGAGCAGTACTTC. Protein product: CASSPLGGDSYEQYF.

This clonotype was seen only a few times. The chain carries TRBV9 and TRBJ2-2, with D perhaps matching TRBD2 (6 bases). V shed 4 bases and J shed 0 bases, with 13 bases lying between them. Germline assignment: CDR1 SGDLS and CDR2 YYNGEE. CDR3 length: 16 residues. The CDR3 bases are TGTGCCAGCAGCTCCCGTTTAGCGGCGAACACCGGGGAGCTGTTTTTT. Translating it yields CASSSRLAANTGELFF.

This clonotype was counted a single time. This chain joins TRBV29-1 and TRBJ2-3; weak D call: TRBD1 (5 bases). Germline V CDR1 and CDR2: SQVTM, ANQGSEA. The CDR3 runs 14 residues. CDR3 loop: CATLRTMSTDTQYF. DNA for the CDR3: TGCGCAACCTTAAGGACAATGAGCACAGATACGCAGTATTTT.

The chain is built from TRBV6-6 and TRBJ2-1; 11 bases fit TRBD2. Germline trimming cut 0 bases from V and 8 bases from J; bases unmatched to any gene: 15. Germline loops: CDR1 MNHNY, CDR2 SVGAGI (reference sequence). The CDR3 totals 19 residues. CDR3 protein: CASSYSISLAGGKVHEQFF. The CDR3 bases are TGTGCCAGCAGTTACTCGATAAGCCTAGCGGGAGGTAAGGTCCATGAGCAGTTCTTC.

The genes are TRBV6-5 and TRBJ2-7; 9 nucleotides line up with TRBD1. Germline V gene data show CDR1 as MNHEY and CDR2 as SVGAGI. V shed 6 bases, J shed 7 bases, and the junction held 10 bases outside the gene matches. The CDR3 has 14 residues. CDR3 DNA sequence: TGTGCCAGCAGAAGACAGGGGGTGGAGGGGGAGCAGTACTTC. Its protein product is CASRRQGVEGEQYF.

This clonotype was seen more than once but under ten times. This rearrangement joins TRBV20-1 to TRBJ2-1; no firm D call. The CDR3 sequence is 15 residues long. From germline, CDR1 is DFQATT and CDR2 SNEGSKA (reference sequence). V lost 0 bases, J lost 0 bases, and 9 bases lay in between. The CDR3 nucleotides are TGCAGTGCTAGAGATCGGATTAGCTCCTACAATGAGCAGTTCTTC. It translates to CSARDRISSYNEQFF.

The rearrangement links TRBV11-2 to TRBJ2-1, with TRBD2 matching 7 bases. The CDR3 runs 15 residues. Trimming at V came to 3 bases and at J to 4 bases, leaving 6 bases not matched to a gene. The germline CDR1 and CDR2 sequences are SGHAT and FQNNGV. The CDR3 sequence: CASSLGLAAYNEQFF. CDR3 coding DNA: TGTGCCAGCAGCTTGGGCCTAGCGGCATACAATGAGCAGTTCTTC.

This clonotype was observed a few times. The chain couples TRBV23-1 to TRBJ2-3; 12 bases are shared with TRBD2. TRBV23-1 qualifies as an ORF whose function is uncertain. The CDR3 runs 20 residues. V trimming: 2 bases; J trimming: 0 bases; junction bases outside the gene matches: 12. This CDR3 reads CASSQALLAGGTSSTDTQYF. The CDR3 region has the DNA TGCGCCAGCAGTCAAGCGTTACTAGCGGGGGGTACCTCAAGCACAGATACGCAGTATTTT.

This clonotype was seen ten or more times. V gene TRBV10-2 combines with J gene TRBJ1-6; 10 bases are a match to TRBD1. The CDR3 runs 15 residues. Germline V lookup: CDR1 WSHSY, CDR2 SAAADI. V shed 8 bases, J shed 10 bases, and the junction held 11 bases outside the gene matches. CDR3 region: CASSGTGVSGSPLHF. The CDR3, as DNA: TGCGCCAGCTCCGGGACAGGGGTGTCTGGATCACCCCTCCACTTT.